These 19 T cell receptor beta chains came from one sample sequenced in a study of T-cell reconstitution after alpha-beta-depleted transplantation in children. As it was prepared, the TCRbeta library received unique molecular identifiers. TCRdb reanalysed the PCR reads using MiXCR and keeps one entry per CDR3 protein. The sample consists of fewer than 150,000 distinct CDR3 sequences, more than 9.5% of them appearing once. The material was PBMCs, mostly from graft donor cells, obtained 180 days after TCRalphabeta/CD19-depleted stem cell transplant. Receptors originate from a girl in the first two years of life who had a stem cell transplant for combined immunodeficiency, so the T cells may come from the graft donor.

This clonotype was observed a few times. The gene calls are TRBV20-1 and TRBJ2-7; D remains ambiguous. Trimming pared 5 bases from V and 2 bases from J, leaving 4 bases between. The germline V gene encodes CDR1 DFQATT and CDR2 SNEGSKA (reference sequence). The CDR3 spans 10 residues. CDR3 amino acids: CSAQTYEQYF. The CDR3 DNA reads TGCAGTGCTCAGACCTACGAGCAGTACTTC.

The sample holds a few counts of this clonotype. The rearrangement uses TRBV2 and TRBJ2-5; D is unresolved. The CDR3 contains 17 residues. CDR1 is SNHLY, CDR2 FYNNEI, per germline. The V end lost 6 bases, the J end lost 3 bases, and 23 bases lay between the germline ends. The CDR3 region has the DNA TGTGCCAGCAGAGGCACCTGGAGAGCTCCCTACGAAGAGACCCAGTACTTC. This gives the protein CASRGTWRAPYEETQYF.

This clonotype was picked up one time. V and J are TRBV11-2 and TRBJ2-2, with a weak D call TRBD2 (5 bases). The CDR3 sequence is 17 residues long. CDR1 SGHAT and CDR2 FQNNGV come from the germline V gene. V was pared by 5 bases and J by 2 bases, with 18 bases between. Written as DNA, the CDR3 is TGTGCCAGCAGCCCCCGTGGTAGCGCAAGAAACACCGGGGAGCTGTTTTTT. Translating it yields CASSPRGSARNTGELFF.

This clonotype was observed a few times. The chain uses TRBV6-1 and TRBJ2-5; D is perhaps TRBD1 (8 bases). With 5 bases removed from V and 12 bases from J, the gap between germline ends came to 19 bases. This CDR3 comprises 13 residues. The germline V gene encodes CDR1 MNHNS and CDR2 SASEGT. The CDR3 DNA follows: TGTGCCAGCAGTCAACTTCTACAGGGGGGGGAGTACTTC. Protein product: CASSQLLQGGEYF.

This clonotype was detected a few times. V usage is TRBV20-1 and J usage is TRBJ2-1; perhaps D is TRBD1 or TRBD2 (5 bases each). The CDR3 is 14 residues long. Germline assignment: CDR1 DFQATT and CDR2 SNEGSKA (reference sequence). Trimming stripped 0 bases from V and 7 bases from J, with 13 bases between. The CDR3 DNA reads TGCAGTGCTAGAGATGGGCCGGGGCGAAATGAGCAGTTCTTC. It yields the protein CSARDGPGRNEQFF.

The CDR3 here is CRPTTQGQETQYF. The DNA for the CDR3 is TGCAGACCCACTACACAAGGGCAAGAGACCCAGTACTTC. The V and J genes are TRBV20-1 and TRBJ2-5; no clear D. The CDR3 runs 13 residues. In germline, CDR1 is DFQATT, CDR2 SNEGSKA (reference sequence).

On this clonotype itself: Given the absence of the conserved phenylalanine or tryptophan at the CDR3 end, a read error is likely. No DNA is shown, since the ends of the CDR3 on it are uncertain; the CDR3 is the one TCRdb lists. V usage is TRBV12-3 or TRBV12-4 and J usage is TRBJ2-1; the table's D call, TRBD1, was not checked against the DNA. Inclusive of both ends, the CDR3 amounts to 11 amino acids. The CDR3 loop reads CASSLTGQGCL.

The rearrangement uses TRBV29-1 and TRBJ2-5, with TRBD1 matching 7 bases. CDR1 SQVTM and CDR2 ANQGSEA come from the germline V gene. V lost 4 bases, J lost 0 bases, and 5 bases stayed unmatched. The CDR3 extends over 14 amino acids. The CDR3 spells CSVAKTGNQETQYF. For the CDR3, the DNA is TGCAGCGTTGCTAAGACAGGGAACCAAGAGACCCAGTACTTC.

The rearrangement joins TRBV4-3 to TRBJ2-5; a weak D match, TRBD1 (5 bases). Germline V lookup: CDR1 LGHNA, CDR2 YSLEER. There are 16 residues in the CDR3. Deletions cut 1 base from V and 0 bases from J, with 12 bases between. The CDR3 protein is CASSQGTGEYQETQYF. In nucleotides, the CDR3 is TGCGCCAGCAGCCAAGGCACAGGAGAGTACCAAGAGACCCAGTACTTC.

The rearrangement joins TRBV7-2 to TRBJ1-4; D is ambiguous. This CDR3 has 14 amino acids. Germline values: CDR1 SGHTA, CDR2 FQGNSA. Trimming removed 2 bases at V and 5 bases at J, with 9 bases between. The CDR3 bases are TGTGCCAGCAGCTTATCACTTGGGAATGAAAAACTGTTTTTT. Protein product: CASSLSLGNEKLFF.

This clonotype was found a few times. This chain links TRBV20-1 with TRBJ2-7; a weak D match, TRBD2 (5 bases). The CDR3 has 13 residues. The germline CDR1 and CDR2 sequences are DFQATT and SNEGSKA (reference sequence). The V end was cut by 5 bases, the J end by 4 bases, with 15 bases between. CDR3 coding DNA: TGCAGTGCTCACGACCGGGAACGGTACGAGCAGTACTTC. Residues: CSAHDRERYEQYF.

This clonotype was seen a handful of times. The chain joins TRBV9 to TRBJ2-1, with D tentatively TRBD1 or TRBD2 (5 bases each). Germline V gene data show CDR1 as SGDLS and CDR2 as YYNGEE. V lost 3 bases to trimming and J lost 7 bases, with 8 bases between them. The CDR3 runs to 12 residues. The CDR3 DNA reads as TGTGCCAGCAGCGGAGAGGGGAATGAGCAGTTCTTC. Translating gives CASSGEGNEQFF. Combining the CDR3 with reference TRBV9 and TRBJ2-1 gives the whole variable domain DSGVTQTPKHLITATGQRVTLRCSPRSGDLSVYWYQQSLDQGLQFLIQYYNGEERAKGNILERFSAQQFPDLHSELNLSSLELGDSALYFCASSGEGNEQFFGPGTRLTVL.

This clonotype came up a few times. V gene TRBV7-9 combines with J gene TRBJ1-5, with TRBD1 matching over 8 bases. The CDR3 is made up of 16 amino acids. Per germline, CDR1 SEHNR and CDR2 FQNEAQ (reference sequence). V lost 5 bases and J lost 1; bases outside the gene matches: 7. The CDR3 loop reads CASSRTGTLSNQPQHF. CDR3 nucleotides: TGTGCCAGCAGCCGGACAGGGACACTCAGCAATCAGCCCCAGCATTTT.

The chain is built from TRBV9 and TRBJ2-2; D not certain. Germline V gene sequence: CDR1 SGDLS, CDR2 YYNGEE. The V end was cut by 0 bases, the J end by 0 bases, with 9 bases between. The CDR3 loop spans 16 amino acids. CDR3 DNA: TGTGCCAGCAGCGTAGGGGCCGCTGCGAACACCGGGGAGCTGTTTTTT. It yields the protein CASSVGAAANTGELFF. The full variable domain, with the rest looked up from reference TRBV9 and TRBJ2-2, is DSGVTQTPKHLITATGQRVTLRCSPRSGDLSVYWYQQSLDQGLQFLIQYYNGEERAKGNILERFSAQQFPDLHSELNLSSLELGDSALYFCASSVGAAANTGELFFGEGSRLTVL.

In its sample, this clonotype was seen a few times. The CDR3 DNA is TGTGCCAGCAGGCTCTCCGGGACGGGTAATCAGCCCCAGCATTTT. Translating it yields CASRLSGTGNQPQHF. V usage is TRBV6-2 or TRBV6-3 and J usage is TRBJ1-5; D is possibly TRBD1 (5 bases). The V end was cut by 6 bases, the J end by 4 bases, with 16 bases between. The CDR3 is 15 amino acids. Germline V gives CDR1 MNHEY, CDR2 SVGEGT.

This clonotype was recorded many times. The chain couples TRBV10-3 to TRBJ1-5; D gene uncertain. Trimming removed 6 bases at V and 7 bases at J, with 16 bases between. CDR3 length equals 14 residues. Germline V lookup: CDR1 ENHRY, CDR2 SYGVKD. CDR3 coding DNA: TGTGCCATCAGCGAGCGGGCAGACGGCCAGCCCCAGCATTTT. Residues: CAISERADGQPQHF.

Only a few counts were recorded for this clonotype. CDR3 bases: TGTGCCAGCAGCTTAGGGACGGAGACCCAGTACTTC. Translated: CASSLGTETQYF. This chain uses TRBV7-6 with TRBJ2-5, with D uncertain. Deletions cut 1 base from V and 5 bases from J, with 5 bases between. Per germline, CDR1 SGHVS and CDR2 FNYEAQ. This CDR3 comprises 12 residues. Full variable domain (outside the CDR3, taken from reference TRBV7-6 and TRBJ2-5): GAGVSQSPRYKVTKRGQDVALRCDPISGHVSLYWYRQALGQGPEFLTYFNYEAQQDKSGLPNDRFSAERPEGSISTLTIQRTEQRDSAMYRCASSLGTETQYFGPGTRLLVL.

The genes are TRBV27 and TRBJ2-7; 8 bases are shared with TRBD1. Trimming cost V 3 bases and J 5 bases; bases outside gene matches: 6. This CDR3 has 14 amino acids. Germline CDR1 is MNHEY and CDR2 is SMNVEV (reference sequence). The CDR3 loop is CASSFRQGPNEQYF. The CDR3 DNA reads TGTGCCAGCAGTTTCAGACAGGGGCCCAACGAGCAGTACTTC.

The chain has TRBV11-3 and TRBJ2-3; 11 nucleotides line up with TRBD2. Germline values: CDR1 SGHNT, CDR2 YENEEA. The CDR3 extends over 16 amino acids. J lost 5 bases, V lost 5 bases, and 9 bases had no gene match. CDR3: CASSIRLAGGGDTQYF. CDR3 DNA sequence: TGTGCCAGCAGCATTCGCCTAGCGGGAGGTGGAGATACGCAGTATTTT.